The 17 T cell receptor beta chains below all came from one sample that was sequenced in a study of blood T cells in healthy people across ages. A sample-barcoded 5' primer and a J-beta primer mix were used in a second PCR of about 6 to 12 cycles. TCRdb redid the calling of the 5' RACE reads with MiXCR, one entry per CDR3 protein. Among 1.8 million or so distinct CDR3 sequences, around 42% were seen once, and the ten largest hold 20% to 25%. The specimen sequenced was blood. These receptors originate from a human donor in good health.

This clonotype has just a few counts. The gene calls are TRBV7-9 and TRBJ2-1; the D gene is possibly TRBD1 (5 bases). This CDR3 comprises 11 residues. Germline-derived CDR1 and CDR2 are SEHNR and FQNEAQ (reference sequence). Trimming took 5 bases from V and 12 from J, leaving 11 bases between them. The CDR3 DNA reads as TGTGCCAGCAGCGGCGATGGGGCGCAGTTCTTC. Its protein is CASSGDGAQFF.

A remark on this clonotype: An end of the junction differs from the germline gene, which may be a read error. The CDR3 sequence: CVSSVEGGQYNEQFF. The CDR3 nucleotides read TGTGTCAGCAGCGTAGAGGGGGGACAATACAATGAGCAGTTCTTC. This chain connects TRBV9 to TRBJ2-1; either TRBD1 or TRBD2 may supply D (6 bases each). CDR3 length: 15 amino acids. Germline CDR1 SGDLS, CDR2 YYNGEE. The whole variable domain, filled in from reference TRBV9 and TRBJ2-1, reads DSGVTQTPKHLITATGQRVTLRCSPRSGDLSVYWYQQSLDQGLQFLIQYYNGEERAKGNILERFSAQQFPDLHSELNLSSLELGDSALYFCVSSVEGGQYNEQFFGPGTRLTVL.

This chain connects TRBV6-5 to TRBJ1-5, with a possible D match to TRBD1 (5 bases). Looked up from germline, CDR1 is MNHEY and CDR2 is SVGAGI. V was clipped by 2 bases and J by 7 bases, with 9 bases between them. CDR3 length: 13 residues. The CDR3 here is CASSYQGLQPQHF. CDR3 nucleotide sequence: TGTGCCAGCAGTTACCAGGGTCTGCAGCCCCAGCATTTT.

The chain combines TRBV7-9 with TRBJ2-3; D remains ambiguous. Per the germline V gene, CDR1 is SEHNR and CDR2 is FQNEAQ (reference sequence). Trimming stripped 5 bases from V and 4 bases from J, with 13 bases between. The CDR3 totals 14 residues. The DNA for the CDR3 is TGTGCCAGCAGCATACGTGGCGTGTCAGATACGCAGTATTTT. Translated: CASSIRGVSDTQYF. The full variable domain, with the rest looked up from reference TRBV7-9 and TRBJ2-3, is DTGVSQNPRHKITKRGQNVTFRCDPISEHNRLYWYRQTLGQGPEFLTYFQNEAQLEKSRLLSDRFSAERPKGSFSTLEIQRTEQGDSAMYLCASSIRGVSDTQYFGPGTRLTVL.

V gene TRBV29-1 combines with J gene TRBJ2-7; D is perhaps TRBD2 (5 bases). Trimming took off 5 bases at V and 3 bases at J, with 14 bases between the two ends. Germline V lookup: CDR1 SQVTM, CDR2 ANQGSEA. CDR3 size: 13 residues. The CDR3 protein is CSVLTLEFYEQYF. CDR3 bases: TGCAGCGTTCTAACACTAGAGTTCTACGAGCAGTACTTC.

This clonotype was found a few times. The chain joins TRBV27 to TRBJ2-1, with TRBD2 identical over 7 bases. The CDR3 is made up of 12 amino acids. Germline V gene data show CDR1 as MNHEY and CDR2 as SMNVEV (reference sequence). V lost 7 bases to trimming and J lost 9 bases; unmatched junction nucleotides: 6. This chain's CDR3 is CASTRGVGEQFF. The CDR3 coding sequence is TGTGCCAGCACCCGGGGGGTGGGTGAGCAGTTCTTC.

CDR3 region: CASSFGQGTTYEQYF. Here the CDR3 DNA reads TGTGCCAGCAGTTTTGGACAGGGGACCACCTACGAGCAGTACTTC. The chain couples TRBV28 to TRBJ2-7, with 9 bases that match TRBD1. The V segment lost 3 bases and the J segment 2 bases; nucleotides outside the gene matches: 5. The CDR3 is 15 amino acids. Germline V lookup: CDR1 MDHEN, CDR2 SYDVKM.

There are a few counts of this clonotype. The CDR3 coding sequence is TGCGCCAGCAGCCAAGATAGTAGGGACAGCCTCTACGAGCAGTACTTC. This gives the protein CASSQDSRDSLYEQYF. This chain connects TRBV4-3 to TRBJ2-7; 7 nucleotides agree with TRBD1. The CDR3 length is 16 residues. J gave up 3 bases and V 0 bases, and 8 bases lay outside the gene matches. In germline, CDR1 is LGHNA, CDR2 YSLEER.

The chain recombines TRBV18 with TRBJ2-7; the D gene is possibly TRBD2 (5 bases). CDR1 is KGHSH and CDR2 is LQKENI in the germline V gene. V was shortened by 5 bases and J by 4 bases, with 12 bases between the two germline ends. This CDR3 contains 13 residues. Here the CDR3 reads CASSTGIKYEQYF. CDR3 nucleotide sequence: TGTGCCAGCTCAACCGGGATAAAATACGAGCAGTACTTC.

This clonotype has only a few counts. This sequence joins TRBV5-1 and TRBJ1-5; the D gene is possibly TRBD1 (6 bases). This CDR3 has 14 amino acids. Germline CDR1 and CDR2: SGHRS and YFSETQ. Trimming pared 4 bases from V and 7 bases from J, leaving 15 bases between. For the CDR3, the DNA is TGCGCCAGCAGCCAGGGGATGGAGGGACAGCCCCAGCATTTT. It specifies CASSQGMEGQPQHF.

This clonotype appeared a few times. J is TRBJ1-5 and V is TRBV5-5; D is possibly TRBD1 (5 bases). The CDR3 sequence is 14 residues long. V lost 4 bases to trimming and J lost 3 bases, with 11 bases between them. Germline V gene lookup returns CDR1 SGHKS and CDR2 YYEKEE (reference sequence). CDR3 coding DNA: TGTGCCAGCAGCAATGACAGAGTCAATCAGCCCCAGCATTTT. This translates into CASSNDRVNQPQHF.

This clonotype was recorded a few times. The chain links TRBV10-3 to TRBJ2-1; perhaps TRBD1 as D (5 bases). From germline, CDR1 is ENHRY and CDR2 SYGVKD. The ends were cut back, 7 bases at V and 10 bases at J, with 20 bases in the middle. CDR3 length: 14 residues. The CDR3 DNA reads TGTGCCATCACCCCATCCCTGGGGCAGGGCGAGCAGTTCTTC. Amino acid sequence: CAITPSLGQGEQFF.

CDR3 loop: CASSLMGDQAFF. The CDR3, as DNA: TGTGCCAGCAGCTTAATGGGGGACCAGGCTTTCTTT. J is TRBJ1-1 and V is TRBV7-9; D might be TRBD1 (5 bases). Per the germline V gene, CDR1 is SEHNR and CDR2 is FQNEAQ (reference sequence). The CDR3 length is 12 residues. Trimming left V 2 bases short and J 11 bases short, with 12 bases between.

This sequence joins TRBV12-3 or TRBV12-4 and TRBJ2-7; D gene ambiguous. Trimming removed 6 bases at V and 4 bases at J, with 10 bases between. This CDR3 region has 12 residues. CDR3 amino acids: CASRESDYEQYF. DNA for the CDR3: TGTGCCAGCAGAGAATCAGATTACGAGCAGTACTTC.

The J gene is TRBJ1-2, the V gene TRBV28; D ambiguous. CDR3 length: 12 amino acids. The V end lost 7 bases, the J end lost 3 bases, and 9 bases lay between the germline ends. Germline loops: CDR1 MDHEN, CDR2 SYDVKM. The CDR3: CASNGGYYGYTF. The CDR3 coding sequence is TGTGCCAGCAATGGAGGGTACTATGGCTACACCTTC.

The V gene is TRBV4-1, the J gene TRBJ1-2; maybe TRBD1 (5 bases). The CDR3 spans 15 residues. The germline V gene has CDR1 MGHRA and CDR2 YSYEKL. V lost 0 bases and J lost 4, with 12 bases in between. The CDR3 DNA reads as TGCGCCAGCAGCCAAGAGCCGGGACGGTCCTATGGCTACACCTTC. Translation: CASSQEPGRSYGYTF.

A word on this clonotype: A much larger clone lies a single base off, so this may be a read error. This CDR3 is CASSEDRGCFPTSYEQYF. The CDR3 nucleotides are TGTGCCAGCAGCGAGGACAGGGGGTGCTTTCCTACCTCCTACGAGCAGTACTTC. The V and J genes are TRBV7-9 and TRBJ2-7; TRBD1 aligns across 10 bases. The junction had 13 bases not matched to a gene; V was cut back by 5 bases and J by 0 bases. The CDR3 is 18 amino acids. Germline assignment: CDR1 SEHNR and CDR2 FQNEAQ (reference sequence).